This T cell receptor (beta chain) appears in the sequencing data of a study of HIV-infected patients and healthy controls. Reverse transcription used roughly 480 ng RNA and constant-region primers for alpha and beta. Each of the alpha and beta chains got its own library through chain-specific third strand synthesis with indices. TCRdb reanalysed the 5' RACE reads using MiXCR and keeps one entry per CDR3 protein. The table lists 5,000 to 6,500 distinct CDR3 sequences, over 6.5% of them singletons. This clonotype is labeled as medium-sized. Its antigen is unidentified. Notes on the study in general: MAIT alpha-chain CDR3s were frequent in healthy controls, depleted in HIV+. A major limitation was that merely sixteen HIV-infected individuals were processed.

V was clipped by 1 base and J by 0 bases, with 11 bases between them. The germline V gene encodes CDR1 SGHRS and CDR2 YFSETQ. CDR3 length equals 16 residues. The repertoire came from unfractionated whole blood and reflected all unsorted peripheral T cells. The chain carries TRBV5-1 and TRBJ2-1; D gene ambiguous. The clonotype was recovered from an adult with HIV infection. The sample consisted of blood, taken before antiretroviral therapy. The CDR3 sequence is CASSLFQNPSYNEQFF. The CDR3 DNA reads TGCGCCAGCAGCTTGTTTCAGAACCCCTCCTACAATGAGCAGTTCTTC.